This TCR beta chain was captured by sequencing in a study of blood T cell repertoires in COVID-19. Study at large: From T cells, B-cell-depleted T cells, or PBMCs came the material, which was cDNA or gDNA.

Libraries were prepared by immunoSEQ multiplex PCR; TCRdb keeps only in-frame clonotypes and omits some of them. This table has 100,000 or so clones, more than 65% appearing once. Germline lookup yields CDR1 PRHDT and CDR2 FYEKMQ (reference sequence). V gave up 2 bases and J gave up 4 bases, with 6 bases separating them. The CDR3 covers 13 residues. This clone has just a few counts. This receptor was obtained from a woman aged 70-85 years with acute or convalescent COVID-19. The rearrangement uses TRBV13 and TRBJ1-3; D possibly corresponds to TRBD1 (6 bases). What was sequenced was peripheral blood. The DNA of the CDR3 is TGTGCCAGCAGCTTAACAGGGGGAAACACCATATATTTT. Translating gives CASSLTGGNTIYF.